This TCR beta chain stems from a study of blood T cells in healthy people across ages. Broader study findings: The authors considered diversity estimates from one million T cells to be underestimates. Unsorted PBMC input precluded a conclusive naive versus antigen-experienced comparison.

Then a second PCR, running about 6 to 12 cycles, was carried out with a sample-barcoded 5' primer and a J-beta primer mix. TCRdb fed the 5' RACE reads into MiXCR, producing one record per CDR3 protein. The repertoire holds roughly 2 million distinct CDR3 sequences, with 49% as singletons. Details on this clonotype: Its antigen is not known.

Germline V gives CDR1 PRHDT, CDR2 FYEKMQ (reference sequence). This CDR3 is built from 14 residues. Between the trimmed V and J ends, which lost 4 bases and 3 bases, there was a span of 12 bases. V is TRBV13 and J is TRBJ2-5; no definite D call. The sample consisted of blood. This clonotype was sampled from a woman aged 40 to 50 in good health. The DNA for the CDR3 is TGTGCCAGCAGCTACCGAGAGCAAAAAGAGACCCAGTACTTC. It specifies CASSYREQKETQYF.